This T cell receptor (beta chain) came from a study of immune heterogeneity within non-small cell lung tumors. On the study more broadly: Among the tumors, a few were squamous cell carcinomas, roughly ten were non-squamous carcinomas and 1 was not otherwise specified.

TCR beta CDR3 was amplified by multiplex PCR using 32 V and 13 J primers. TCRdb re-called the multiplex PCR reads through MiXCR, storing one row per CDR3 protein. The table records fewer than 12,000 distinct CDR3 sequences, roughly 30% of them present only once. The germline gives CDR1 SNHLY, CDR2 FYNNEI. V was trimmed by 7 bases and J by 0 bases, leaving 15 bases between them. The CDR3 contains 15 residues. Bulk tumor genomic DNA constituted the template, at 450 to 700 ng per sample. Several biopsies per primary tumor, spaced far apart, were taken during surgery. Curative surgery was performed on patients who had untreated, newly diagnosed non-small cell lung cancer. A total of around 15 patients with newly diagnosed non-small cell lung cancer, all of whom were undergoing surgery with curative intent, made up the donors.

Material: lung tumor tissue. This TCR derives from a woman aged 60-75 years with non-small cell lung cancer. The V call is TRBV2, the J call TRBJ1-1, with unresolved D. CDR3 in DNA: TGTGCCAGCACGGGAAAGGGAATCATGAACACTGAAGCTTTCTTT. This encodes CASTGKGIMNTEAFF.